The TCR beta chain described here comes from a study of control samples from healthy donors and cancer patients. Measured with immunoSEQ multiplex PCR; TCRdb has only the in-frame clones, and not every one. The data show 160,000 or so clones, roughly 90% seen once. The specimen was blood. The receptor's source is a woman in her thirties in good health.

The CDR3 region is CATSDSVYPTQYF. CDR3 DNA sequence: TGTGCCACCAGTGACTCTGTCTATCCGACCCAGTACTTC. The chain couples TRBV24-1 to TRBJ2-5, with no clear D. The V end was cut by 4 bases, the J end by 7 bases, with 12 bases between. Germline V gene data show CDR1 as KGHDR and CDR2 as SFDVKD. CDR3 length: 13 residues.